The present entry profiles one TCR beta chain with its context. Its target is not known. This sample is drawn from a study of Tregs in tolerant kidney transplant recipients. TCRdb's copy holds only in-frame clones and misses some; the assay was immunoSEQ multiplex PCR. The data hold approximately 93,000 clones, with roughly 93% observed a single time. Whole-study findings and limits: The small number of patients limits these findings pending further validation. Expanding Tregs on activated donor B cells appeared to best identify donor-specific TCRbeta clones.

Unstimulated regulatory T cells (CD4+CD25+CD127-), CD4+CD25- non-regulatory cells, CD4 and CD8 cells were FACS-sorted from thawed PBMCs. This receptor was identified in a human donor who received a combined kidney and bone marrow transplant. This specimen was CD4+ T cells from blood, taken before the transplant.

CDR3 protein: CAWKTGSLQPQHF. The CDR3 region has the DNA TGTGCCTGGAAGACAGGGTCGTTACAGCCCCAGCATTTT. The chain employs TRBV30 and TRBJ1-5, with 7 positions matching TRBD1. Trimming at V came to 4 bases and at J to 7 bases, leaving 7 bases not matched to a gene. Germline CDR1 reads GTSNPN; CDR2 reads SVGIG (reference sequence). The CDR3 has 13 amino acids.